One and the same sample provided the 17 T cell receptor beta chains below, sequenced in a study of T cells after yellow fever vaccination. In TCRdb, the 5' RACE reads were re-called with MiXCR into one record per CDR3 protein. This sample has fewer than 650,000 distinct CDR3 sequences, with 21% found just once. The sequenced sample was PBMCs, obtained 21 days after the first yellow fever vaccination. Receptors originate from a man aged 18 to 30 who received the YFV17D yellow fever vaccine.

This clonotype was found a few times. The junction does not match germline at one end; this may be a read error. The chain couples TRBV30 to TRBJ2-7; the match to TRBD1 covers 10 bases. This CDR3 comprises 11 residues. CDR1 and CDR2 (germline): GTSNPN, SVGIG (reference sequence). DNA of the CDR3: TGTGCCTGGAGTGCGACAGGGGGCCTCCTCTTC. Protein sequence: CAWSATGGLLF.

V usage is TRBV18 and J usage is TRBJ1-5, with 7 bases aligning to TRBD1. V shed 4 bases and J 4 bases; nucleotides not matched to a gene: 10. Germline lookup yields CDR1 KGHSH and CDR2 LQKENI. The CDR3 consists of 16 residues. CDR3 loop: CASSLTNRGPNQPQHF. The DNA for the CDR3 is TGTGCCAGCTCACTTACCAACAGGGGCCCTAATCAGCCCCAGCATTTT.

The V call is TRBV19, the J call TRBJ2-4; TRBD2 is a possible D gene (6 bases). Germline CDR1 reads LNHDA; CDR2 reads SQIVND (reference sequence). This CDR3 spans 14 amino acids. V was shortened by 8 bases and J by 4 bases, with 15 bases between the two germline ends. Written as DNA, the CDR3 is TGTGCCAGTGAAAATCGCGGGGAGAAAAACATTCAGTACTTC. It translates to CASENRGEKNIQYF. Based on the CDR3 plus reference TRBV19 and TRBJ2-4, the full variable domain is DGGITQSPKYLFRKEGQNVTLSCEQNLNHDAMYWYRQDPGQGLRLIYYSQIVNDFQKGDIAEGYSVSREKKESFPLTVTSAQKNPTAFYLCASENRGEKNIQYFGAGTRLSVL.

The J gene is TRBJ1-5, the V gene TRBV19; 10 nucleotides align to TRBD1. Looked up from germline, CDR1 is LNHDA and CDR2 is SQIVND (reference sequence). This CDR3 region has 12 residues. V dropped 11 bases and J dropped 6; count of bases not matched to a gene: 4. As DNA, the CDR3 is TGTGCCGGGGGACAGGGGATTCAGCCCCAGCATTTT. This encodes CAGGQGIQPQHF.

The chain links TRBV12-3 or TRBV12-4 to TRBJ2-2; D call uncertain. This CDR3 spans 12 amino acids. The V end lost 3 bases, the J end lost 9 bases, and 8 bases lay between the germline ends. The CDR3 loop is CASSLSGWELFF. The CDR3, as DNA: TGTGCCAGCAGTTTGTCAGGCTGGGAGCTGTTTTTT.

The rearrangement links TRBV29-1 to TRBJ1-2, with D uncertain. The V gene lost 6 bases and the J gene lost 6 bases, with 17 bases spanning the gap. The CDR3 contains 13 residues. From germline, CDR1 is SQVTM and CDR2 ANQGSEA. CDR3 amino acids: CSVLESGSDGYTF. In nucleotides, the CDR3 is TGCAGCGTCCTAGAGAGCGGTTCGGATGGCTACACCTTC.

This clonotype occurred many times. J is TRBJ2-2 and V is TRBV5-1; perhaps TRBD1 as D (6 bases). CDR1 and CDR2 (germline): SGHRS, YFSETQ. V lost 4 bases, J lost 8 bases, and 15 bases lay in between. The CDR3 extends over 14 amino acids. DNA of the CDR3: TGCGCCAGCAGCCCATACAGGGTCGGTGGGGAGCTGTTTTTT. It specifies CASSPYRVGGELFF.

The V call is TRBV9, the J call TRBJ2-3, with 12 positions matching TRBD2. The CDR3 spans 16 residues. Germline V gene data show CDR1 as SGDLS and CDR2 as YYNGEE. The V segment lost 4 bases and the J segment 5 bases; nucleotides outside the gene matches: 8. The CDR3 protein is CASSPGLAGTGDTQYF. The CDR3 nucleotides are TGTGCCAGCAGCCCCGGACTAGCGGGGACGGGAGATACGCAGTATTTT. Complete variable domain (other parts from reference TRBV9 and TRBJ2-3): DSGVTQTPKHLITATGQRVTLRCSPRSGDLSVYWYQQSLDQGLQFLIQYYNGEERAKGNILERFSAQQFPDLHSELNLSSLELGDSALYFCASSPGLAGTGDTQYFGPGTRLTVL.

This clonotype was counted between two and nine times. The gene calls are TRBV4-1 and TRBJ1-5; D remains unclear. Deletions cut 0 bases from V and 3 bases from J, with 12 bases between. The CDR3 is 16 amino acids. CDR1 and CDR2 from the germline V gene are MGHRA and YSYEKL. CDR3 nucleotides: TGCGCCAGCAGCCAAGAATGGGGATCGCCCAATCAGCCCCAGCATTTT. Residues: CASSQEWGSPNQPQHF.

This clonotype has a single count. The gene calls are TRBV30 and TRBJ2-5; D not resolved. V was trimmed by 0 bases and J by 7 bases, leaving 9 bases between them. The CDR3 is 12 amino acids. Germline V lookup: CDR1 GTSNPN, CDR2 SVGIG (reference sequence). CDR3 nucleotides: TGTGCCTGGAGTGTACTGGGCGGGACCCAGTACTTC. Its translation: CAWSVLGGTQYF.

Only a few counts were recorded for this clonotype. The chain employs TRBV29-1 and TRBJ1-3; no clear D gene. The CDR3 consists of 13 residues. Germline values: CDR1 SQVTM, CDR2 ANQGSEA. Trimming removed 6 bases from V and 1 base from J, with 10 bases in between. This CDR3 is CSVYWGSGNTIYF. The DNA of the CDR3 is TGCAGCGTGTATTGGGGTTCTGGAAACACCATATATTTT.

This clonotype was counted a few times. The chain links TRBV7-2 to TRBJ1-5; possibly TRBD1 for D (6 bases). The CDR3 spans 14 residues. The V end was cut by 1 base, the J end by 7 bases, with 11 bases between. CDR1 is SGHTA, CDR2 FQGNSA, per germline. The CDR3, as DNA: TGTGCCAGCAGCTTAGGCCCTAGGGGGCAGCCCCAGCATTTT. The encoded protein is CASSLGPRGQPQHF.

This clonotype was observed a few times. The chain links TRBV6-1 to TRBJ2-1, with D possibly TRBD2 on 6 matching bases. Germline V gives CDR1 MNHNS, CDR2 SASEGT. V shed 6 bases and J shed 2 bases, with 14 bases lying between them. The CDR3 is 15 amino acids. The CDR3 loop reads CASSQDYGPYNEQFF. In DNA form, the CDR3 reads TGTGCCAGCAGCCAGGACTACGGGCCCTACAATGAGCAGTTCTTC.

This clonotype was recorded once. V gene TRBV6-1 combines with J gene TRBJ2-6; no clear D gene. The CDR3 sequence is 13 residues long. Trimming took 8 bases from V and 2 from J, leaving 7 bases between them. Germline assignment: CDR1 MNHNS and CDR2 SASEGT. The CDR3 reads CASLITGANVLTF. CDR3 DNA: TGTGCCAGCCTCATCACTGGGGCCAACGTCCTGACTTTC.

This clonotype was counted a few times. J is TRBJ2-1 and V is TRBV7-2; D gene uncertain. V dropped 7 bases and J dropped 2 bases, with 15 bases sitting between them. Germline V gene data show CDR1 as SGHTA and CDR2 as FQGNSA. The CDR3 loop spans 15 amino acids. This CDR3 reads CASTPFTGPYNEQFF. The CDR3 DNA reads as TGTGCCAGCACCCCATTTACCGGACCCTACAATGAGCAGTTCTTC.

There are a few counts of this clonotype. CDR3 in amino acids: CASSFEDRLGYTF. CDR3 nucleotides: TGCGCCAGCAGCTTTGAGGACCGCCTTGGCTACACCTTC. The rearrangement links TRBV5-1 to TRBJ1-2, with no clear D. This CDR3 is 13 amino acids long. Germline-derived CDR1 and CDR2 are SGHRS and YFSETQ. Trimming took off 2 bases at V and 7 bases at J, with 12 bases between the two ends.

This chain links TRBV5-6 with TRBJ2-1; TRBD2 aligns across 11 bases. Germline assignment: CDR1 SGHDT and CDR2 YYEEEE. This CDR3 is built from 15 residues. The J segment lost 3 bases and the V segment lost 5 bases, leaving 4 bases of the junction unmatched. The CDR3 protein is CASRRLAGIYNEQFF. Written as DNA, the CDR3 is TGTGCCAGCAGACGACTAGCGGGGATCTACAATGAGCAGTTCTTC.